This T cell receptor (beta chain) was profiled in a study of monozygotic twins with inflammatory bowel disease. TCRdb re-called the 5' RACE reads and shows each CDR3 protein once, DNA omitted. The sample data list roughly 330,000 distinct CDR3 sequences. Germline CDR1 SGHVS, CDR2 FNYEAQ. The CDR3 sequence is 16 residues long. This chain connects TRBV7-6 to TRBJ2-7; TCRdb outputs TRBD2, but without DNA this stays unchecked. The TCR originated in a human donor with ulcerative colitis or Crohn's disease, or a healthy co-twin of an affected twin (not recorded which). The specimen sequenced was blood. CDR3 protein: CASSAGLAGPSYEQYF.